The 4 T cell receptor beta chains in this list originate from one sample, sequenced in a study of blood T cell repertoires in COVID-19. Clones were read by immunoSEQ multiplex PCR, and TCRdb kept only the in-frame ones, dropping some. The sample gives approximately 310,000 clones, around nine tenths of which show up once; 1% is in the top ten. The sequenced sample was peripheral blood. These receptors were taken from a middle-aged man with active or convalescent COVID-19.

The rearrangement uses TRBV29-1 and TRBJ1-1; the D gene is possibly TRBD1 (5 bases). V shed 7 bases and J shed 3 bases, with 15 bases lying between them. CDR3 size: 13 residues. Germline V gene data show CDR1 as SQVTM and CDR2 as ANQGSEA. The chain's CDR3 is CSGVRGGDTEAFF. The CDR3 nucleotides are TGCAGCGGGGTGAGGGGAGGGGACACTGAAGCTTTCTTT.

The chain carries TRBV6-5 and TRBJ1-5; TRBD1 aligns across 7 bases. The CDR3 sequence is 14 residues long. Trimming removed 6 bases from V and 3 bases from J; junction bases left unmatched: 5. The V gene's germline CDR1 is MNHEY and CDR2 SVGAGI. CDR3 amino acids: CASSRDSTNQPQHF. For the CDR3, the DNA is TGTGCCAGCAGCCGGGACAGTACCAATCAGCCCCAGCATTTT.

This chain links TRBV7-8 with TRBJ1-1; D perhaps matches TRBD1 (5 bases). The CDR3 contains 17 residues. The germline CDR1 and CDR2 sequences are SGHVS and FQNEAQ. Trimming took off 5 bases at V and 7 bases at J, with 26 bases between the two ends. CDR3 sequence reads: CASSPRDFGGEVIEAFF. CDR3 sequence (DNA): TGTGCCAGCAGCCCTAGGGATTTCGGGGGGGAAGTTATTGAAGCTTTCTTT.

The chain recombines TRBV9 with TRBJ1-4; 9 nucleotides match TRBD1. The CDR3 runs to 15 residues. Per germline, CDR1 SGDLS and CDR2 YYNGEE. V lost 0 bases and J lost 4; bases outside the gene matches: 1. The CDR3 DNA follows: TGTGCCAGCAGCGTAGAGGGACAGGGTAATGAAAAACTGTTTTTT. It is translated as CASSVEGQGNEKLFF.